These 29 T cell receptor beta chains share one sample of origin, sequenced in a study of blood T cell repertoires in COVID-19 (dated by TCRdb to 2018 to 2020). Receptors were amplified or captured by the immunoSEQ multiplex PCR assay. TCRdb's version of the immuneACCESS table is confined to in-frame rearrangements and falls short of the full clone set. An unresolved V gene accounts for under half of the shortfall where checked; the remainder is of unknown origin. The sample profile shows some 190,000 clones; more than 65% of them were found once. The top ten clonotypes cover around 16% of the sample. The sequenced material came from PBMCs or T cells enriched from blood (not recorded which). All receptors come from a woman in her forties or fifties with acute COVID-19.

The chain is built from TRBV7-8 and TRBJ2-1, with D unclear. Germline V gene lookup returns CDR1 SGHVS and CDR2 FQNEAQ. The V gene lost 3 bases and the J gene lost 5 bases, with 11 bases spanning the gap. There are 14 residues in the CDR3. The CDR3 DNA is TGTGCCAGCAGCTTCCGGTTAGATCACAATGAGCAGTTCTTC. Its protein product is CASSFRLDHNEQFF. Based on the CDR3 plus reference TRBV7-8 and TRBJ2-1, the full variable domain is GAGVSQSPRYKVAKRGQDVALRCDPISGHVSLFWYQQALGQGPEFLTYFQNEAQLDKSGLPSDRFFAERPEGSVSTLKIQRTQQEDSAVYLCASSFRLDHNEQFFGPGTRLTVL.

As regards this clone: Other DNA variants within this sample encode the same CDR3. The J gene is TRBJ1-5, the V gene TRBV19, with TRBD1 matching 12 bases. There are 15 residues in the CDR3. The germline CDR1 and CDR2 sequences are LNHDA and SQIVND (reference sequence). J was trimmed by 6 bases and V by 6 bases; bases with no gene match: 6. The DNA of the CDR3 is TGTGCCAGTAGCAGGGGACAGGGGGCTACTCAGCCCCAGCATTTT. The encoded protein is CASSRGQGATQPQHF.

This chain links TRBV7-9 with TRBJ2-1, with a tentative D call TRBD2 (7 bases). V gave up 3 bases and J gave up 5 bases, with 14 bases separating them. Per germline, CDR1 SEHNR and CDR2 FQNEAQ (reference sequence). The CDR3 has 15 residues. CDR3 coding DNA: TGTGCCAGCAGCTTGGACGGGGGGCCTGACAATGAGCAGTTCTTC. It encodes CASSLDGGPDNEQFF.

This clone was found once. This chain links TRBV5-1 with TRBJ2-3, with 9 bases identical to TRBD2. The CDR3 runs to 16 residues. Germline values: CDR1 SGHRS, CDR2 YFSETQ. J gave up 4 bases and V 1 base, and 7 bases lay outside the gene matches. The CDR3 region is CASSLSAGGPSDTQYF. The CDR3 DNA reads TGCGCCAGCAGCTTGTCCGCGGGGGGGCCCTCAGATACGCAGTATTTT.

The genes are TRBV20-1 and TRBJ1-1; no clear D. V gave up 6 bases and J gave up 2 bases, with 7 bases separating them. This CDR3 contains 11 residues. Germline loops: CDR1 DFQATT, CDR2 SNEGSKA (reference sequence). CDR3 in amino acids: CSAPINTEAFF. The CDR3 DNA sequence: TGCAGTGCCCCCATTAACACTGAAGCTTTCTTT.

V gene TRBV2 combines with J gene TRBJ2-4; maybe TRBD1 (6 bases). Trimming stripped 5 bases from V and 6 bases from J, with 14 bases between. CDR1 is SNHLY and CDR2 is FYNNEI in the germline V gene. The CDR3 totals 14 residues. The CDR3 region has the DNA TGTGCCAGCAGTAGCCAGGGGAGTCGAAACATTCAGTACTTC. Translated, it gives CASSSQGSRNIQYF.

The chain carries TRBV6-5 and TRBJ2-7; D remains unclear. The CDR3 is made up of 14 amino acids. CDR1 MNHEY and CDR2 SVGAGI come from the germline V gene. With 8 bases removed from V and 4 bases from J, the gap between germline ends came to 18 bases. The CDR3: CASGADKAPYEQYV. The DNA of the CDR3 is TGTGCCAGCGGCGCCGACAAGGCCCCTTACGAGCAGTACGTC.

The chain combines TRBV28 with TRBJ2-1, with TRBD2 matching 11 bases. Germline assignment: CDR1 MDHEN and CDR2 SYDVKM. The CDR3 extends over 17 amino acids. V dropped 6 bases and J dropped 0; count of bases not matched to a gene: 7. The CDR3 DNA sequence: TGTGCCAGCAGACTAGCGGGGGAGTATAGCTCCTACAATGAGCAGTTCTTC. Encoded protein: CASRLAGEYSSYNEQFF.

To note about this clone: Other DNA sequences in the same sample also yield this CDR3. The chain joins TRBV28 to TRBJ1-1; D gene uncertain. Per the germline V gene, CDR1 is MDHEN and CDR2 is SYDVKM. The CDR3 is 12 amino acids. V was clipped by 3 bases and J by 4 bases, with 6 bases between them. The CDR3: CASSLSGTEAFF. The CDR3 DNA sequence: TGTGCCAGCAGTTTGTCGGGCACTGAAGCTTTCTTT.

The chain recombines TRBV28 with TRBJ1-1, with 7 bases aligning to TRBD1. The V and J ends lost 4 bases and 2 bases, in that order; junction bases with no gene match: 7. Per the germline V gene, CDR1 is MDHEN and CDR2 is SYDVKM. The CDR3 sequence is 15 residues long. Written as DNA, the CDR3 is TGTGCCAGCAGTTCCCACGGGACAGCTAACACTGAAGCTTTCTTT. It translates to CASSSHGTANTEAFF.

This clone was counted only a few times. The V gene is TRBV14, the J gene TRBJ1-4; D remains unclear. Trimming took off 0 bases at V and 8 bases at J, with 10 bases between the two ends. The CDR3 is 14 amino acids. Germline CDR1 and CDR2: SGHDN and FVKESK. In DNA, the CDR3 is TGTGCCAGCAGCCAAGATTCGTGGCAGGAAAAACTGTTTTTT. Translating gives CASSQDSWQEKLFF.

The J gene is TRBJ1-4, the V gene TRBV2, with a tentative D call TRBD1 (5 bases). The germline CDR1 and CDR2 sequences are SNHLY and FYNNEI. Trimming shortened V by 4 bases and J by 3 bases, and 15 bases separated the two germline ends. The CDR3 runs to 16 residues. DNA for the CDR3: TGTGCCAGCAGTGGGGGACTGCTTTGGTCTAATGAAAAACTGTTTTTT. Its translation is CASSGGLLWSNEKLFF.

This clone was detected only once. The genes are TRBV5-1 and TRBJ2-3, with 8 bases fitting TRBD2. The CDR3 loop spans 16 amino acids. Germline lookup yields CDR1 SGHRS and CDR2 YFSETQ. V lost 4 bases, J lost 1 base, and 8 bases stayed unmatched. The CDR3 protein is CASSPDATSGTDTQYF. The CDR3 DNA is TGCGCCAGCAGCCCTGACGCGACTAGCGGCACAGATACGCAGTATTTT.

The rearrangement uses TRBV5-1 and TRBJ1-1, with a weak D call TRBD1 (6 bases). With 1 base removed from V and 1 base from J, the gap between germline ends came to 11 bases. This CDR3 comprises 15 residues. Germline CDR1 SGHRS, CDR2 YFSETQ. This CDR3 is CASSLLTGTNTEAFF. The DNA of the CDR3 is TGCGCCAGCAGCTTGCTTACAGGGACGAACACTGAAGCTTTCTTT.

CDR3 DNA: TGTGCCTGGAGTACCGGGGTCGAACAGCCCCAGCATTTT. This translates into CAWSTGVEQPQHF. The V and J genes are TRBV30 and TRBJ1-5; D unclear. Germline V gene data show CDR1 as GTSNPN and CDR2 as SVGIG (reference sequence). This CDR3 is built from 13 residues. Trimming left V 2 bases short and J 7 bases short, with 12 bases between.

This clone was counted a few times. V is TRBV2 and J is TRBJ2-5; maybe TRBD2 (5 bases). This CDR3 has 14 amino acids. Trimming took 4 bases from V and 4 from J, leaving 13 bases between them. Germline lookup yields CDR1 SNHLY and CDR2 FYNNEI. CDR3 coding DNA: TGTGCCAGCAGTGTCCGGGCTAGCCTAGAGACCCAGTACTTC. This sequence encodes CASSVRASLETQYF.

This chain connects TRBV2 to TRBJ2-7, with 14 bases lining up with TRBD2. The V gene's germline CDR1 is SNHLY and CDR2 FYNNEI. This CDR3 contains 16 residues. This CDR3 reads CAGRPGLAGGLYEQYV. CDR3 nucleotide sequence: TGTGCCGGCAGACCCGGACTAGCGGGGGGCCTCTACGAGCAGTACGTC.

Notes on this clone: Other DNA sequences of this sample code for an identical CDR3. The chain joins TRBV28 to TRBJ1-5, with 7 bases aligning to TRBD1. V was pared by 3 bases and J by 4 bases, with 3 bases of the junction left unmatched. This CDR3 has 14 amino acids. Germline V gene data show CDR1 as MDHEN and CDR2 as SYDVKM. The CDR3 nucleotides read TGTGCCAGCAGTTTGCCAGGGGGAAATCAGCCCCAGCATTTT. It translates to CASSLPGGNQPQHF. Full variable domain (outside the CDR3, taken from reference TRBV28 and TRBJ1-5): DVKVTQSSRYLVKRTGEKVFLECVQDMDHENMFWYRQDPGLGLRLIYFSYDVKMKEKGDIPEGYSVSREKKERFSLILESASTNQTSMYLCASSLPGGNQPQHFGDGTRLSIL.

V usage is TRBV4-1 and J usage is TRBJ2-2; TRBD2 agrees at 8 bases. The length of the CDR3 is 17 residues. Germline V gene data show CDR1 as MGHRA and CDR2 as YSYEKL. J was trimmed by 1 base and V by 4 bases; bases with no gene match: 8. The CDR3 DNA follows: TGCGCCAGCAGCCCCCTGGCGGGGGGTCTGAACACCGGGGAGCTGTTTTTT. It translates to CASSPLAGGLNTGELFF.

V is TRBV19 and J is TRBJ1-2; 8 bases match TRBD1. The CDR3 has 12 residues. Germline trimming cut 6 bases from V and 4 bases from J; bases unmatched to any gene: 1. Per the germline V gene, CDR1 is LNHDA and CDR2 is SQIVND (reference sequence). The chain's CDR3 is CASRGQVYGYTF. The CDR3 DNA reads as TGTGCCAGTAGGGGACAGGTCTATGGCTACACCTTC.

The rearrangement uses TRBV28 and TRBJ2-2; 9 bases agree with TRBD2. Germline V lookup: CDR1 MDHEN, CDR2 SYDVKM. With 7 bases clipped from V and 5 bases from J, the junction kept 8 bases outside the gene matches. The CDR3 has 15 residues. The CDR3 nucleotides read TGTGCCAGCAACCCGACTAGCGGTTCTACCGGGGAGCTGTTTTTT. Its translation: CASNPTSGSTGELFF.

This chain links TRBV9 with TRBJ1-6, with TRBD1 matching 10 bases. Germline-derived CDR1 and CDR2 are SGDLS and YYNGEE. This CDR3 region has 16 residues. V gave up 3 bases and J gave up 9 bases; unmatched junction bases: 9. The chain's CDR3 is CASSGGSGQGSSPLHF. As DNA, the CDR3 is TGTGCCAGCAGCGGAGGGTCGGGACAGGGGAGTTCACCCCTCCACTTT.

V and J are TRBV28 and TRBJ1-2; D gene unclear. The V and J ends lost 8 bases and 12 bases respectively, with 28 bases between them. This CDR3 is 15 amino acids long. Germline CDR1 reads MDHEN; CDR2 reads SYDVKM. CDR3 sequence: CASAVSGGGSRRDTF. The DNA of the CDR3 is TGTGCCAGCGCAGTTTCCGGAGGCGGCAGCCGTAGGGACACCTTC.

This clone was recorded only once. One end of the junction does not line up with germline, which may come from a read error. The chain links TRBV7-7 to TRBJ2-1; 8 bases map to TRBD1. Germline V CDR1 and CDR2: SSHAT, FNYEAQ (reference sequence). This CDR3 is 14 amino acids long. The CDR3 reads CASSPWDRWNEQFF. The CDR3 DNA sequence: TGTGCTAGCAGCCCCTGGGACAGGTGGAATGAGCAGTTCTTC.

V gene TRBV10-3 combines with J gene TRBJ2-5, with D perhaps TRBD1 (7 bases). The CDR3 loop spans 14 amino acids. CDR1 and CDR2 (germline): ENHRY, SYGVKD. Trimming removed 4 bases at V and 1 base at J, with 10 bases between. CDR3 sequence reads: CAISAQGGQETQYF. The CDR3 DNA follows: TGTGCCATCAGTGCCCAGGGGGGCCAAGAGACCCAGTACTTC.

In its sample, this clone was seen many times. The J gene is TRBJ2-2, the V gene TRBV6-1; D perhaps matches TRBD1 (6 bases). The V gene's germline CDR1 is MNHNS and CDR2 SASEGT. Trimming removed 3 bases from V and 2 bases from J, with 10 bases in between. The CDR3 length is 15 residues. DNA of the CDR3: TGTGCCAGCAGTGAGGGGACAACCAACACCGGGGAGCTGTTTTTT. Translation gives CASSEGTTNTGELFF.

The chain employs TRBV5-1 and TRBJ2-7, with 7 bases that match TRBD1. J lost 1 base, V lost 2 bases, and 6 bases had no gene match. This CDR3 comprises 15 residues. Per the germline V gene, CDR1 is SGHRS and CDR2 is YFSETQ. The CDR3 region is CASSFGDSPSYEQYV. CDR3 DNA: TGCGCCAGCAGCTTCGGGGACAGCCCTTCCTACGAGCAGTACGTC.

The J gene is TRBJ1-6, the V gene TRBV5-8, with TRBD1 identical over 9 bases. Germline V gives CDR1 SGHTS, CDR2 YDEGEE. This CDR3 spans 18 amino acids. V lost 0 bases and J lost 7; bases outside the gene matches: 11. CDR3 sequence: CASSLGTGAWYPNSPLHF. Written as DNA, the CDR3 is TGTGCCAGCAGCTTGGGGACAGGGGCCTGGTACCCGAATTCACCCCTCCACTTT.

The chain carries TRBV25-1 and TRBJ1-4, with D perhaps TRBD1 (5 bases). Germline V gene data show CDR1 as MGHDK and CDR2 as SYGVNS. V was cut by 4 bases and J by 10 bases, with 16 bases left in between. The length of the CDR3 is 14 residues. The CDR3 is CASSGGVRTGKLFF. In DNA form, the CDR3 reads TGTGCCAGCAGTGGGGGGGTAAGAACGGGAAAACTGTTTTTT.